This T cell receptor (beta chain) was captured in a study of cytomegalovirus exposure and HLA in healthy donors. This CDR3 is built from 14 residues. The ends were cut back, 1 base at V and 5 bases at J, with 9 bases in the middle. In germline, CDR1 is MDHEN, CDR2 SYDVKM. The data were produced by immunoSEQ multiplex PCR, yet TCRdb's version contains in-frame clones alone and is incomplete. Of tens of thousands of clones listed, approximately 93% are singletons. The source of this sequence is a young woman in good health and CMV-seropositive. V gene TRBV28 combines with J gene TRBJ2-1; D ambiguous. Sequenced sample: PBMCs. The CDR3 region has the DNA TGTGCCAGCAGTTTATTATGGCAAAACAATGAGCAGTTCTTC. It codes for CASSLLWQNNEQFF.